The 17 T cell receptor beta chains in this list originate from one sample, sequenced in a study of T-cell memory formation after mild COVID-19. Each CDR3 protein gets one entry after TCRdb re-called the 5' RACE reads with MiXCR. The data hold around 450,000 distinct CDR3 sequences, with roughly 24% observed a single time. Sequenced: PBMCs or a T cell subset sorted from them (not recorded which). These receptor sequences come from an adult woman who had mild COVID-19 (a few samples of this study predate the infection). Cell type and time point are not known.

The gene calls are TRBV19 and TRBJ1-1; TRBD1 matches 8 bases. Germline V lookup: CDR1 LNHDA, CDR2 SQIVND (reference sequence). The CDR3 length is 17 residues. Trimming took 4 bases from V and 3 from J; bases not matched to a gene: 13. The chain's CDR3 is CASSNRQGSAADTEAFF. The CDR3 region has the DNA TGTGCCAGTAGTAACCGACAGGGGTCGGCGGCTGACACTGAAGCTTTCTTT.

This clonotype turned up a few times. The V call is TRBV7-2, the J call TRBJ2-1; 14 bases are a match to TRBD2. The germline gives CDR1 SGHTA, CDR2 FQGNSA. Trimming took 5 bases from V and 7 from J; bases not matched to a gene: 16. The CDR3 totals 19 residues. The CDR3 nucleotides are TGTGCCAGCAGCACCGCCTTGGGACTAGCGGGAGCCCTCAGGAATGAGCAGTTCTTC. Protein: CASSTALGLAGALRNEQFF.

The chain joins TRBV5-1 to TRBJ2-5; TRBD2 matches at 10 bases. Unmatched junction bases numbered 11, after V lost 7 bases and J lost 5 bases. CDR3 size: 15 residues. Germline V gene data show CDR1 as SGHRS and CDR2 as YFSETQ. The CDR3 DNA reads as TGCGCCAGCGTTCCTAGCGGGGGCCCCTCGGAGACCCAGTACTTC. The encoded protein is CASVPSGGPSETQYF.

There are a few counts of this clonotype. J is TRBJ2-1 and V is TRBV7-9, with D possibly being TRBD1 (5 bases). The CDR3 is 14 amino acids. Trimming took 5 bases from V and 3 from J, leaving 11 bases between them. Germline V gene lookup returns CDR1 SEHNR and CDR2 FQNEAQ (reference sequence). The CDR3 sequence: CASSPPQGYNEQFF. For the CDR3, the DNA is TGTGCCAGCAGCCCGCCCCAGGGCTACAATGAGCAGTTCTTC.

This clonotype was recorded a few times. The chain links TRBV4-1 to TRBJ1-4, with TRBD1 matching 7 bases. The V gene's germline CDR1 is MGHRA and CDR2 YSYEKL. CDR3 length: 14 residues. The ends lost 3 bases at V and 8 bases at J; junction bases unmatched: 6. CDR3 sequence: CASSHWTGEEKLFF. The CDR3 nucleotides are TGCGCCAGCAGCCATTGGACAGGAGAGGAAAAACTGTTTTTT.

In this sample, this clonotype turned up a few times. The V call is TRBV2, the J call TRBJ2-1; tentatively, D is TRBD1 (6 bases). Germline assignment: CDR1 SNHLY and CDR2 FYNNEI. CDR3 length: 15 residues. Trimming pared 6 bases from V and 12 bases from J, leaving 24 bases between. The CDR3 region is CASRPGADSISGQFF. CDR3 in DNA: TGTGCCAGCAGGCCAGGGGCAGATTCAATCTCTGGGCAGTTCTTC.

The V gene is TRBV29-1, the J gene TRBJ2-1, with 7 bases matching TRBD2. V trimming: 5 bases; J trimming: 3 bases; junction bases outside the gene matches: 10. The CDR3 extends over 15 amino acids. From germline, CDR1 is SQVTM and CDR2 ANQGSEA. DNA of the CDR3: TGCAGCGTTCCGGGGGACGGGGGGATCTACAATGAGCAGTTCTTC. Encoded protein: CSVPGDGGIYNEQFF.

The chain employs TRBV5-1 and TRBJ2-7; 9 nucleotides match TRBD1. Germline V gives CDR1 SGHRS, CDR2 YFSETQ. The CDR3 is made up of 14 amino acids. With V trimmed by 4 bases and J by 5 bases, 7 bases remained unmatched. CDR3: CASSPGTGSDEQYF. CDR3 DNA sequence: TGCGCCAGCAGCCCAGGGACAGGGAGCGACGAGCAGTACTTC.

This sequence joins TRBV24-1 and TRBJ1-5; D gene uncertain. The CDR3 consists of 15 residues. Germline CDR1 is KGHDR and CDR2 is SFDVKD. Trimming removed 0 bases at V and 6 bases at J, with 11 bases between. CDR3 sequence reads: CATSDLSEGGQPQHF. CDR3 nucleotides: TGTGCCACCAGTGATTTGTCTGAGGGTGGTCAGCCCCAGCATTTT.

This chain connects TRBV6-5 to TRBJ1-1; TRBD1 is a possible D gene (6 bases). V lost 0 bases and J lost 4, with 18 bases in between. Germline lookup yields CDR1 MNHEY and CDR2 SVGAGI. This CDR3 is built from 17 residues. This chain's CDR3 is CASSYSGFARGGTEAFF. In DNA form, the CDR3 reads TGTGCCAGCAGTTACTCTGGGTTTGCCCGAGGGGGCACTGAAGCTTTCTTT.

This clonotype was counted only a few times. V and J are TRBV16 and TRBJ2-2; 7 bases fit TRBD1. This CDR3 contains 17 residues. Trimming at V came to 6 bases and at J to 0 bases, leaving 10 bases not matched to a gene. The V gene's germline CDR1 is KGHSY and CDR2 FQNENV. The CDR3 reads CASSYPGTDTNTGELFF. The CDR3 DNA follows: TGTGCCAGCAGTTACCCCGGGACAGATACGAACACCGGGGAGCTGTTTTTT.

This clonotype showed up many times. J is TRBJ2-3 and V is TRBV10-3; TRBD1 agrees at 9 bases. Germline CDR1 and CDR2: ENHRY and SYGVKD. The CDR3 covers 15 residues. V trimming: 2 bases; J trimming: 5 bases; junction bases outside the gene matches: 5. CDR3 residues: CAISEPGQGKDTQYF. DNA for the CDR3: TGTGCCATCAGTGAGCCGGGACAGGGCAAAGATACGCAGTATTTT.

The chain joins TRBV25-1 to TRBJ2-1; 8 bases fit TRBD1. The CDR3 covers 18 residues. Trimming removed 3 bases from V and 8 bases from J; junction bases left unmatched: 18. CDR1 is MGHDK, CDR2 SYGVNS, per germline. CDR3: CASSEVSTGQELSYEQFF. In nucleotides, the CDR3 is TGTGCCAGCAGTGAGGTTTCCACGGGACAGGAGTTATCCTATGAGCAGTTCTTC.

The chain combines TRBV5-1 with TRBJ1-5; TRBD1 aligns across 9 bases. Germline values: CDR1 SGHRS, CDR2 YFSETQ. V shed 6 bases and J 4 bases; nucleotides not matched to a gene: 5. This CDR3 contains 14 residues. CDR3 coding DNA: TGCGCCAGCAAGCAGGGACAGGGAAATCAGCCCCAGCATTTT. Residues: CASKQGQGNQPQHF.

This clonotype has a handful of counts. The chain uses TRBV6-2 or TRBV6-3 and TRBJ2-7; maybe TRBD2 (5 bases). Germline V gene sequence: CDR1 MNHEY, CDR2 SVGEGT. The CDR3 has 14 residues. V gave up 10 bases and J gave up 3 bases, with 19 bases separating them. DNA of the CDR3: TGTGCCACCCGAGGAGGCTGGATCCTCTACGAGCAGTACTTC. Translation: CATRGGWILYEQYF.

Only a few counts were recorded for this clonotype. V gene TRBV20-1 combines with J gene TRBJ2-3; D gene ambiguous. The CDR3 length is 16 residues. Germline V gene sequence: CDR1 DFQATT, CDR2 SNEGSKA (reference sequence). Trimming cost V 0 bases and J 0 bases, with 13 bases left between them. In DNA form, the CDR3 reads TGCAGTGCTAGAGATCCTAGTGGTACTAGCACAGATACGCAGTATTTT. It encodes CSARDPSGTSTDTQYF.

This chain uses TRBV18 with TRBJ1-2, with D unclear. CDR1 is KGHSH, CDR2 LQKENI, per germline. Between the trimmed V and J ends, which lost 0 bases and 4 bases, there was a span of 9 bases. This CDR3 has 14 amino acids. The CDR3 DNA reads as TGTGCCAGCTCACCACCGGAGAACGGCTATGGCTACACCTTC. It is translated as CASSPPENGYGYTF.